The next 11 T cell receptor beta chains were all read from a single sample in a study of control samples from healthy donors and cancer patients. Method: immunoSEQ multiplex PCR; TCRdb's copy keeps in-frame clones and lacks some. The repertoire includes some 160,000 clones, about 90% of them detected once, and 0.65% to 0.85% sits in the top ten. Sequencing input: blood. These receptors all come from a woman aged 25-40 years in good health.

As DNA, the CDR3 is TGTGCCAGCAGTCCGACACAGGTCTCCTACGAGCAGTACTTC. Its protein product is CASSPTQVSYEQYF. J is TRBJ2-7 and V is TRBV27; D is possibly TRBD1 (5 bases). The CDR3 is 14 residues long. Germline V gene data show CDR1 as MNHEY and CDR2 as SMNVEV (reference sequence). V was cut by 5 bases and J by 0 bases, with 11 bases left in between.

This clone was seen a few times. CDR3 DNA sequence: TGTGCCAGCAGCACGGGAGATCGGTACGAGCAGTACTTC. Protein product: CASSTGDRYEQYF. The genes are TRBV9 and TRBJ2-7; D perhaps matches TRBD2 (6 bases). The V gene's germline CDR1 is SGDLS and CDR2 YYNGEE. CDR3 length: 13 residues. Trimming removed 4 bases at V and 4 bases at J, with 12 bases between.

J is TRBJ2-7 and V is TRBV27; perhaps D is TRBD1 or TRBD2 (5 bases each). Trimming pared 4 bases from V and 5 bases from J, leaving 21 bases between. The germline V gene encodes CDR1 MNHEY and CDR2 SMNVEV (reference sequence). The CDR3 contains 16 residues. The DNA for the CDR3 is TGTGCCAGCAGTTACTATCCGGGACCCTCAGGCAACGAGCAGTACTTC. It is translated as CASSYYPGPSGNEQYF.

The rearrangement links TRBV5-4 to TRBJ2-1, with 8 nucleotides matching TRBD2. Germline CDR1 SGHNT, CDR2 YYREEE (reference sequence). Trimming at V came to 2 bases and at J to 3 bases, leaving 7 bases not matched to a gene. The CDR3 loop spans 16 amino acids. CDR3 DNA: TGTGCCAGCAGCTTAAGACTAGCGACGAACTACAATGAGCAGTTCTTC. Protein sequence: CASSLRLATNYNEQFF.

V and J are TRBV6-6 and TRBJ1-5; D unresolved. Germline V CDR1 and CDR2: MNHNY, SVGAGI (reference sequence). Trimming pared 5 bases from V and 2 bases from J, leaving 13 bases between. This CDR3 has 15 residues. Here the CDR3 DNA reads TGTGCCAGCAGTCCCCGGGTGGGTGGCAATCAGCCCCAGCATTTT. Translation: CASSPRVGGNQPQHF.

The chain is built from TRBV2 and TRBJ2-3; 12 nucleotides line up with TRBD1. With 10 bases clipped from V and 2 bases from J, the junction kept 7 bases outside the gene matches. The CDR3 covers 15 residues. CDR1 SNHLY and CDR2 FYNNEI come from the germline V gene. CDR3 sequence: CAITRGQGATDTQYF. The CDR3 bases are TGTGCCATAACCCGGGGACAGGGGGCCACAGATACGCAGTATTTT.

V usage is TRBV1 and J usage is TRBJ2-5; TRBD2 is the table's D call, not checked against the DNA. TRBV1 is noted as a pseudogene. The CDR3 spans 14 residues. This chain's CDR3 is CTSSQAGSSETQYF. In DNA, the CDR3 is TGCACCAGCAGCCAAGCCGGGAGCTCAGAGACCCAGTACTTC.

The V call is TRBV6-5, the J call TRBJ1-1, with a weak D call TRBD1 (6 bases). Germline loops: CDR1 MNHEY, CDR2 SVGAGI. The ends were cut back, 6 bases at V and 3 bases at J, with 14 bases in the middle. The CDR3 runs 14 residues. The CDR3 DNA sequence: TGTGCCAGCAGCCGAGGGGGATGGGACACTGAAGCTTTCTTT. It encodes CASSRGGWDTEAFF.

This chain connects TRBV18 to TRBJ2-3; a possible D gene is TRBD1 (6 bases). CDR1 is KGHSH, CDR2 LQKENI, per germline. Between the trimmed V and J ends, which lost 3 bases and 2 bases, there was a span of 12 bases. The CDR3 has 15 residues. The CDR3 sequence is CASSPVRTATDTQYF. The CDR3 DNA is TGTGCCAGCTCACCGGTGCGGACAGCCACAGATACGCAGTATTTT.

The rearrangement links TRBV4-3 to TRBJ2-5; tentatively, D is TRBD2 (7 bases). The CDR3 sequence is 18 residues long. CDR1 is LGHNA, CDR2 YSLEER, per germline. V lost 4 bases, J lost 5 bases, and 26 bases lay in between. Written as DNA, the CDR3 is TGCGCCAGCAGCCTAAGTTGGGCTTCTGGGGGGGCTGAGGAGACCCAGTACTTC. Its translation: CASSLSWASGGAEETQYF.

The V gene is TRBV28, the J gene TRBJ1-1; a weak D match, TRBD1 (6 bases). Germline assignment: CDR1 MDHEN and CDR2 SYDVKM. V shed 4 bases and J shed 6 bases, with 21 bases lying between them. The CDR3 has 16 residues. As DNA, the CDR3 is TGTGCCAGCAGTTCTGCAGGGGCTATACTCTTCTCTGAAGCTTTCTTT. Translated: CASSSAGAILFSEAFF.